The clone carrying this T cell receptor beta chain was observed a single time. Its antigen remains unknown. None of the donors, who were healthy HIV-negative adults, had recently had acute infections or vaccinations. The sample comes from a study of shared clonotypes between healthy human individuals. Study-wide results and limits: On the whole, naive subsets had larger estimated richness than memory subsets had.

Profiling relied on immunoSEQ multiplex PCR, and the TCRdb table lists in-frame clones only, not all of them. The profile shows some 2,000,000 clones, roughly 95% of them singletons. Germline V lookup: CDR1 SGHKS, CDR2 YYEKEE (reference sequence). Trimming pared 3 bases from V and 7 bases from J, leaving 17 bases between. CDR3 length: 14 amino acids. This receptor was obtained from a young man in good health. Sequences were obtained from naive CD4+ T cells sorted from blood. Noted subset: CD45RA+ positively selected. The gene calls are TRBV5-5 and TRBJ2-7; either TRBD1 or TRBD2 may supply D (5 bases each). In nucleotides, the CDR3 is TGTGCCAGCAGCTCCCGGGACCTTCTAAGTGAGCAGTACTTC. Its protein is CASSSRDLLSEQYF.